What follows are 5 T cell receptor beta chains derived from one specimen sequenced in a study of blood T cells in healthy people across ages. A second PCR, run for 7 to 11 cycles, used a sample-barcoded 5' primer plus a J-beta primer mix. Via MiXCR, TCRdb re-called the 5' RACE reads, giving one row per CDR3 protein. In the table there are under 1,100,000 distinct CDR3 sequences, under 30% of which are singletons. This sample was shared with a second study, whose subject was T cells of mothers and their children.

Sequenced: blood. The receptors derive from a girl aged 2-10 years in good health.

This clonotype showed up just a few times. The CDR3 here is CSAIPETGAYGYTF. The CDR3 region has the DNA TGCAGTGCGATTCCCGAGACAGGGGCCTATGGCTACACCTTC. The J gene is TRBJ1-2, the V gene TRBV20-1; 8 bases fit TRBD1. Germline V CDR1 and CDR2: DFQATT, SNEGSKA (reference sequence). Trimming at V came to 6 bases and at J to 4 bases, leaving 10 bases not matched to a gene. The CDR3 has 14 amino acids.

This clonotype has a handful of counts. The rearrangement joins TRBV12-3 or TRBV12-4 to TRBJ2-5; 9 bases agree with TRBD2. The V gene end was trimmed by 2 bases and the J gene end by 2 bases; junction bases not matched to a gene: 3. There are 15 residues in the CDR3. The CDR3: CASSLSTSGQETQYF. CDR3 nucleotides: TGTGCCAGCAGTTTATCGACTAGCGGACAAGAGACCCAGTACTTC.

A few counts support this clonotype. This chain links TRBV28 with TRBJ2-5; either TRBD1 or TRBD2 may supply D (7 bases each). The closer fit of TRBJ2-7 to the DNA end suggests the J call may be wrong. Germline V gene data show CDR1 as MDHEN and CDR2 as SYDVKM. The CDR3 runs 18 residues. In DNA, the CDR3 is TGTGCCAGCAGTTTGCCCAGGGGGGGGGCCCTGGGTTCCTACGAGCAGTACTTC. It translates to CASSLPRGGALGSYEQYF.

The J gene is TRBJ2-5, the V gene TRBV2, with TRBD2 matching 8 bases. This CDR3 comprises 14 residues. Germline CDR1 SNHLY, CDR2 FYNNEI. The V and J ends lost 11 bases and 0 bases, in that order; junction bases with no gene match: 8. The CDR3 protein is CAPRGGDYQETQYF. CDR3 coding DNA: TGTGCCCCACGGGGGGGGGACTACCAAGAGACCCAGTACTTC.

This clonotype was picked up a small number of times. V and J are TRBV18 and TRBJ2-5; D call uncertain. Deletions cut 1 base from V and 1 base from J, with 7 bases between. The CDR3 is 14 amino acids. Germline V lookup: CDR1 KGHSH, CDR2 LQKENI. CDR3 amino acids: CASSPRAPQETQYF. In DNA, the CDR3 is TGTGCCAGCTCACCACGGGCACCCCAAGAGACCCAGTACTTC.